These 14 T cell receptor beta chains share one sample of origin, sequenced in a study of T cell responses to AZD1222 COVID-19 vaccine. Profiling relied on immunoSEQ multiplex PCR, and the TCRdb table lists in-frame clones only, not all of them. The sample comprises roughly 150,000 clones, 90% of which are singletons, and 5% to 6.5% rests with the top ten. The sample was peripheral blood, taken 28 days after the second AZD1222 dose. The receptor source for this set is an adult who received the AZD1222 COVID-19 vaccine.

The chain is built from TRBV10-3 and TRBJ2-1, with TRBD2 identical over 8 bases. The V gene's germline CDR1 is ENHRY and CDR2 SYGVKD. CDR3 length: 15 amino acids. Losses at the gene ends were 3 bases for V and 5 bases for J; bases not matched to a gene: 6. CDR3 residues: CAISDSSGSNNEQFF. The CDR3 DNA is TGTGCCATCAGTGATTCCAGCGGGAGCAACAATGAGCAGTTCTTC.

The gene calls are TRBV15 and TRBJ2-1; 10 bases align to TRBD2. This CDR3 is built from 14 residues. The germline V gene has CDR1 LNHNV and CDR2 YYDKDF (reference sequence). Losses at the gene ends were 7 bases for V and 14 bases for J; bases not matched to a gene: 14. CDR3 in amino acids: CATNAALAGASKFF. The CDR3 region has the DNA TGTGCCACCAACGCCGCCCTAGCGGGGGCATCTAAGTTCTTC.

The chain recombines TRBV28 with TRBJ1-6; D possibly corresponds to TRBD1 (6 bases). The CDR3 length is 17 residues. Germline V gene lookup returns CDR1 MDHEN and CDR2 SYDVKM. The V gene lost 10 bases and the J gene lost 1 base, with 20 bases spanning the gap. CDR3 coding DNA: TGTGCCACCTCTGGGGCAGGGGCTGAATCCTATAATTCACCCCTCCACTTT. Encoded protein: CATSGAGAESYNSPLHF. The full variable domain, completed using reference TRBV28 and TRBJ1-6, is DVKVTQSSRYLVKRTGEKVFLECVQDMDHENMFWYRQDPGLGLRLIYFSYDVKMKEKGDIPEGYSVSREKKERFSLILESASTNQTSMYLCATSGAGAESYNSPLHFGNGTRLTVT.

The chain links TRBV2 to TRBJ2-2; weak D call: TRBD2 (5 bases). Between the trimmed V and J ends, which lost 4 bases and 3 bases, there was a span of 12 bases. Germline lookup yields CDR1 SNHLY and CDR2 FYNNEI. The CDR3 is 15 amino acids. The CDR3, as DNA: TGTGCCAGCAGTGGCAGGACTCACCACACCGGGGAGCTGTTTTTT. The encoded protein is CASSGRTHHTGELFF.

This rearrangement joins TRBV30 to TRBJ2-2; TRBD2 matches at 9 bases. The CDR3 length is 15 residues. Germline V CDR1 and CDR2: GTSNPN, SVGIG (reference sequence). V shed 6 bases, J shed 5 bases, and the junction held 10 bases outside the gene matches. The CDR3 is CACHSGSRATGELFF. The CDR3, as DNA: TGTGCCTGTCATAGCGGGAGTAGGGCTACCGGGGAGCTGTTTTTT.

The rearrangement links TRBV5-1 to TRBJ2-7, with 9 bases matching TRBD1. Germline V gene data show CDR1 as SGHRS and CDR2 as YFSETQ. This CDR3 comprises 13 residues. V gave up 0 bases and J gave up 5 bases; unmatched junction bases: 0. CDR3 residues: CASSLGQGDEQYF. The CDR3 bases are TGCGCCAGCAGCTTGGGACAGGGGGACGAGCAGTACTTC.

In this sample, this clone turned up once. This rearrangement joins TRBV11-3 to TRBJ2-5; 8 nucleotides match TRBD1. With V trimmed by 4 bases and J by 5 bases, 3 bases remained unmatched. The CDR3 has 13 amino acids. Germline CDR1 and CDR2: SGHNT and YENEEA. The CDR3 DNA reads TGTGCCAGCAGCTCCGGACAGGGTGAGACCCAGTACTTC. It yields the protein CASSSGQGETQYF.

The chain joins TRBV3-1 (or the pseudogene TRBV3-2) to TRBJ1-1; D remains unclear. Trimming removed 2 bases at V and 0 bases at J, with 10 bases between. Germline lookup yields CDR1 LGHDT and CDR2 YNNKEL (reference sequence). The CDR3 covers 15 residues. The CDR3 reads CASSQHSGVNTEAFF. The CDR3 coding sequence is TGTGCCAGCAGCCAACATTCAGGAGTGAACACTGAAGCTTTCTTT.

CDR3 DNA: TGCGCCAGCACTGGGGTCTCTAGCACAGATACGCAGTATTTT. This codes for CASTGVSSTDTQYF. The rearrangement links TRBV5-1 to TRBJ2-3; D remains unclear. Germline CDR1 SGHRS, CDR2 YFSETQ. Trimming removed 6 bases at V and 0 bases at J, with 11 bases between. The CDR3 has 14 amino acids.

This chain links TRBV5-4 with TRBJ2-7; TRBD2 is a possible D gene (7 bases). This CDR3 region has 13 residues. Germline-derived CDR1 and CDR2 are SGHNT and YYREEE (reference sequence). Trimming stripped 5 bases from V and 7 bases from J, with 16 bases between. The DNA of the CDR3 is TGTGCCAGCAGGTACGCGGGGGCTCAGGAGCAGTACTTC. Translating gives CASRYAGAQEQYF.

A single count supports this clone. CDR3 bases: TGTGCCAGCAGTTTTGAGGGAGCCCAGCAGTACTTC. As protein: CASSFEGAQQYF. V gene TRBV12-3 or TRBV12-4 combines with J gene TRBJ2-7; a weak D match, TRBD2 (5 bases). The CDR3 runs 12 residues. V lost 3 bases to trimming and J lost 8 bases, with 11 bases between them.

The V gene is TRBV28, the J gene TRBJ1-4, with no clear D. The CDR3 has 15 amino acids. Germline CDR1 and CDR2: MDHEN and SYDVKM. Trimming removed 3 bases at V and 4 bases at J, with 12 bases between. The CDR3 is CASSFMARGNEKLFF. The CDR3 DNA reads TGTGCCAGCAGTTTTATGGCCAGAGGTAATGAAAAACTGTTTTTT. Together with reference TRBV28 and TRBJ1-4, the CDR3 gives the full variable domain: DVKVTQSSRYLVKRTGEKVFLECVQDMDHENMFWYRQDPGLGLRLIYFSYDVKMKEKGDIPEGYSVSREKKERFSLILESASTNQTSMYLCASSFMARGNEKLFFGSGTQLSVL.

V and J are TRBV19 and TRBJ2-7; TRBD1 aligns across 8 bases. J lost 0 bases, V lost 5 bases, and 6 bases had no gene match. CDR1 is LNHDA, CDR2 SQIVND, per germline (reference sequence). CDR3 length: 15 residues. The CDR3 DNA is TGTGCCAGTAGTTTAGGACAGGGAACCTCCTACGAGCAGTACTTC. This translates into CASSLGQGTSYEQYF. The variable domain in full, with the rest retrieved from reference TRBV19 and TRBJ2-7, is DGGITQSPKYLFRKEGQNVTLSCEQNLNHDAMYWYRQDPGQGLRLIYYSQIVNDFQKGDIAEGYSVSREKKESFPLTVTSAQKNPTAFYLCASSLGQGTSYEQYFGPGTRLTVT.

The CDR3 protein is CASSYEMGPYEQYF. In DNA, the CDR3 is TGTGCCAGCAGTTACGAGATGGGGCCCTACGAGCAGTACTTC. This rearrangement joins TRBV6-5 to TRBJ2-7, with D possibly being TRBD1 (5 bases). Trimming shortened V by 2 bases and J by 2 bases, and 10 bases separated the two germline ends. CDR1 MNHEY and CDR2 SVGAGI come from the germline V gene. This CDR3 is built from 14 residues.